This TCR beta chain was recorded in a study of neurological immune-mediated disorders (dated by TCRdb to about 2019). Background on the whole study: Among the approximately 35 multiple sclerosis patients, relapsing-remitting MS accounted for approximately 31 and secondary progressive MS accounted for 3. Using UMI-based sequencing, the study compared peripheral blood TCR-beta repertoires from patients with HTLV-I-associated myelopathy (HAM/TSP), patients with multiple sclerosis, and healthy controls. The roughly 99 TCR-beta libraries covered PBMC samples along with longitudinal samples, technical triplicates, and paired sorted CD4+ and CD8+ T-cell subsets. Of the 60 to 70 subjects in the cohort, about 15 were HAM/TSP patients, about 34 were multiple sclerosis patients, and around 20 were healthy controls.

To synthesize cDNA, template-switch 5'RACE was performed with a primer carrying a 10-nucleotide random unique molecular identifier so that each TCR transcript was tagged. Over 200 million TCR-beta sequences, covering 15-18 subjects, were produced in each sequencing run. The RNeasy kit was used to extract total RNA. TCR-beta VDJ regions were amplified with primers for the TCR constant region and the 5'RACE anchor, using the KAPA Real-time Library Amplification kit. Sample indexes and Illumina adaptors were added in a first PCR, and a second PCR then increased library yield. The roughly 650 bp TCR product was size-selected on a 2% E-gel SizeSelection system after Ampure bead purification. Library quality was checked on a Bioanalyzer, concentration was measured with Qubit, and libraries were quantified with the Kapa Library Quantification kit before pooling. An Illumina HiSeq 2500 was used to sequence the libraries paired-end at 2 x 150 bp. To increase sequence diversity, about 23-30% phiX was spiked into each library pool. The study's own analysis went as follows. Quality-filtered reads were processed with the UMI-based MiGEC pipeline, which removed over 75% of raw TCR sequences during error correction. VDJ genes were aligned to IMGT germline references, and each clonotype was defined by a unique CDR3 amino acid sequence together with V-J genes. Clonal expansion, Shannon diversity and CDR3 relatedness were evaluated with VDJtools (CalcPairwiseDistances, ClusterSamples), while phylogenetic trees were built in CLCbio workbench. Using coefficient-of-variation modelling across technical triplicates, the study counted a clone as expanded if it had at least 8 unique UMIs. TCRdb's own reprocessing of the public reads used fastp at Q25 and MiXCR and kept productive beta chains. Records with the same CDR3 protein are collapsed into one entry carrying the most frequent genes and DNA. TCRdb, not the authors, supplied the V and J calls. In all, the sample holds over 60,000 distinct CDR3 sequences, and around 5% of those were seen once. The top ten constitute 2.2% of the sample.

This clonotype showed up many times. Its recognized antigen is unknown. No much larger clone exists at a distance of one base, and base qualities are not known. For unsorted PBMC libraries, 2 million PBMCs were used after storage in RNAlater at -80 degrees C until RNA extraction. The multiple sclerosis patients were enrolled in a US clinical protocol that evaluated disease progression with magnetic resonance imaging. Peripheral blood underwent Ficoll-Hypaque density gradient centrifugation to isolate PBMCs, which were then cryopreserved in liquid nitrogen. Unmatched junction bases come to 4, with V trimmed by 5 bases and J by 0 bases. CDR1 and CDR2 are read off the germline V gene (reference sequence) as SEHNR and FQNEAQ. The CDR3 runs 15 amino acids, cysteine and phenylalanine included. Of all the DNA, just the CDR3 is kept, 45 bases in frame from base 1. On the study overall, not on this receptor specifically: In a phylogenetic analysis, the repertoires of 18 out of 34 MS patients fell into a single cluster of related CDR3 sequences, pointing to a possible signature at the repertoire level. TCR clonal expansion was highest in HAM/TSP patients and lowest in MS patients, with MS patients falling below even healthy controls. No identical CDR3 amino acid sequences were found to be shared among expanded clones across subjects, suggesting that TCR-beta repertoires were private in all groups. No association of the MS cluster with clinical or MRI features was observed, and the need for larger cohorts was stated by the authors.

The specimen was PBMCs. The rearrangement combines TRBV7-9 with TRBJ2-4; TRBD1 aligns with 7 central bases. The sequence derives from a woman in her 70s with multiple sclerosis. The CDR3 protein: CASSRQGVAKNIQYF. The DNA sequence reads TGTGCCAGCAGCCGTCAGGGGGTAGCCAAAAACATTCAGTACTTC. Extended through the reference TRBV7-9 and TRBJ2-4 proteins, this CDR3 yields the full variable domain: DTGVSQNPRHKITKRGQNVTFRCDPISEHNRLYWYRQTLGQGPEFLTYFQNEAQLEKSRLLSDRFSAERPKGSFSTLEIQRTEQGDSAMYLCASSRQGVAKNIQYFGAGTRLSVL.